This T cell receptor (beta chain) was found in a study of CD8 T cells in ankylosing spondylitis (TCRdb year 2017). General notes on the study: The study profiled T cell receptor beta repertoires in healthy donors and ankylosing spondylitis patients to find disease-linked TCR variants. The whole study cohort included over a hundred healthy donors and over 20 ankylosing spondylitis patients. Peripheral blood samples were taken, and synovial fluid was additionally collected from ankylosing spondylitis patients. What the research found in general, with its limitations: The disease-linked clones showed a CD8+ phenotype and occurred at relatively low frequencies in peripheral blood. A TCR beta motif made up of several highly homologous amino acid variants appeared to be characteristic of blood from ankylosing spondylitis patients. Some motif variants were previously reported in synovial fluid and blood of reactive arthritis patients, suggesting common disease-initiation mechanisms. The disease-linked clones were reported as significantly enriched in matched synovial fluid samples from ankylosing spondylitis patients.

Sequencing was performed on an Illumina HiSeq 2500. Quantitative 5'-RACE with molecular barcodes was used to prepare TCR beta libraries. The authors' pipeline ran thus. Disease-linked TCR variants were identified with a new computational method built on a probabilistic model of VDJ rearrangement. The public reads were reprocessed in TCRdb via fastp at Q25 and MiXCR, keeping in-frame beta chains. Entries are consolidated by CDR3 protein sequence, retaining the most common genes and DNA. In this record, the V and J calls reflect TCRdb's handling and not the investigators' own analysis. Recorded for this sample are 80,000 to 90,000 distinct CDR3 sequences; around 30% of them occurred a single time. The ten biggest clones cover 50% to 60% of the sample. Including cysteine and phenylalanine, the CDR3 has 13 amino acids. The kept DNA is CDR3 alone, 39 bases in frame from the first base. Based on the germline V gene (reference sequence), the CDR1 and CDR2 sequences are SSHAT and FNYEAQ.

This clonotype has just a few counts. Its binding antigen is unknown. The germline gene is not matched at one end of the junction; a read error may be the cause. The material sequenced was blood, either unsorted or a sorted T cell fraction (not recorded which). The receptor's source is a male donor with ankylosing spondylitis or in good health (not recorded which). In this chain, TRBV7-7 is recombined with TRBJ2-1; the D gene lacks a confident call. The CDR3 in this case is CASSLVPLGEQFF. Here is the DNA: TGTGCTAGCAGCTTAGTTCCCCTCGGGGAGCAGTTCTTC.